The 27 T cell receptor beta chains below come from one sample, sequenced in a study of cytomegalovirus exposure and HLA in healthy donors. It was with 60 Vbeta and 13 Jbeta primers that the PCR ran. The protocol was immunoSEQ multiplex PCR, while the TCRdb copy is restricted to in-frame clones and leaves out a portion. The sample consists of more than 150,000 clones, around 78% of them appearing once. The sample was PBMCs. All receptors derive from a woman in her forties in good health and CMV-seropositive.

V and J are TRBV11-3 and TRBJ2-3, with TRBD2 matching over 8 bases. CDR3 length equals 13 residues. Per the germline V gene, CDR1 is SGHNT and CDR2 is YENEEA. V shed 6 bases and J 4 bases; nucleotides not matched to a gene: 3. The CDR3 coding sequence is TGTGCCAGCAGTCGCGGGGGGCCAGATACGCAGTATTTT. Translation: CASSRGGPDTQYF.

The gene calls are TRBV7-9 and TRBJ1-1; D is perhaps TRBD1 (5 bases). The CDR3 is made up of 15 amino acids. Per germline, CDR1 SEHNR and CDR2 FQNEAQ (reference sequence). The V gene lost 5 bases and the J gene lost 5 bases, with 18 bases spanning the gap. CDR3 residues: CASSHLRGVRTEAFF. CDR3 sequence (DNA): TGTGCCAGCAGCCACCTGCGGGGGGTTCGGACTGAAGCTTTCTTT.

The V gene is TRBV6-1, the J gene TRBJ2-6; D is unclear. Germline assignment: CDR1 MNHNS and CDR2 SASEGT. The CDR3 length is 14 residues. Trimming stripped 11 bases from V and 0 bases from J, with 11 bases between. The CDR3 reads CAGRYSSGANVLTF. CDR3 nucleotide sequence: TGTGCCGGGCGATACAGCTCTGGGGCCAACGTCCTGACTTTC.

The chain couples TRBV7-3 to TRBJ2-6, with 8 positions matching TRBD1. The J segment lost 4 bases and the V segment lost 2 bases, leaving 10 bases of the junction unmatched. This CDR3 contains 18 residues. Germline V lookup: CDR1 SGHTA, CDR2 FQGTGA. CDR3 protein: CASSLQGTGLGGANVLTF. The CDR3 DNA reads TGTGCCAGCAGCTTACAGGGGACAGGCCTGGGAGGGGCCAACGTCCTGACTTTC. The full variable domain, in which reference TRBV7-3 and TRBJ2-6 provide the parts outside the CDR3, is GAGVSQTPSNKVTEKGKYVELRCDPISGHTALYWYRQSLGQGPEFLIYFQGTGAADDSGLPNDRFFAVRPEGSVSTLKIQRTERGDSAVYLCASSLQGTGLGGANVLTFGAGSRLTVL.

The CDR3 here is CASSVDTVYQSVYEQYF. CDR3 bases: TGCGCCAGCAGCGTGGATACAGTCTATCAGTCCGTTTACGAGCAGTACTTC. The chain is built from TRBV5-1 and TRBJ2-7, with D uncertain. V was cut by 4 bases and J by 4 bases, with 24 bases left in between. This CDR3 contains 17 residues. Germline CDR1 SGHRS, CDR2 YFSETQ.

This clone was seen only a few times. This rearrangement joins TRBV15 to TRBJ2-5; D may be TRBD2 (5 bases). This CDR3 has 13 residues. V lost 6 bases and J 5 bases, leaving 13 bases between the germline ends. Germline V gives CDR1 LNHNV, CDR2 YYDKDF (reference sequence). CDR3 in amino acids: CATSVDLAETQYF. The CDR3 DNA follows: TGTGCCACCAGTGTTGACTTAGCGGAGACCCAGTACTTC.

The CDR3: CASSQETVNQPQHF. The CDR3 DNA is TGCGCCAGCAGCCAAGAGACAGTAAATCAGCCCCAGCATTTT. The chain joins TRBV4-1 to TRBJ1-5; D may be TRBD1 (5 bases). This CDR3 region has 14 residues. V lost 0 bases, J lost 4 bases, and 7 bases lay in between. Germline V gene lookup returns CDR1 MGHRA and CDR2 YSYEKL.

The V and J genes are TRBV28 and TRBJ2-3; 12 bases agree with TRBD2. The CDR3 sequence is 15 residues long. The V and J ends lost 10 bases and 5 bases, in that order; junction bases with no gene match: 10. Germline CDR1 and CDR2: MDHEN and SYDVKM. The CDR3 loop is CATAPSGRAGDTQYF. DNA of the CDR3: TGTGCCACCGCTCCTAGCGGGAGGGCGGGAGATACGCAGTATTTT.

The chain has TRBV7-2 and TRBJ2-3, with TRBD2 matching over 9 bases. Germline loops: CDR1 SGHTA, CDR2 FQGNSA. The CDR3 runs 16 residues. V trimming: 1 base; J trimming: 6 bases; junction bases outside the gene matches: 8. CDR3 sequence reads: CASSLEAGGWGDTQYF. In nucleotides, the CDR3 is TGTGCCAGCAGCTTAGAGGCGGGGGGGTGGGGGGATACGCAGTATTTT.

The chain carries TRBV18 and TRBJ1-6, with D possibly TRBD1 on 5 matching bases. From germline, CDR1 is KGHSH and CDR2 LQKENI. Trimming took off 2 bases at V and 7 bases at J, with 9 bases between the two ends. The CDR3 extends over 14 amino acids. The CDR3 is CASSPGGGNSPLHF. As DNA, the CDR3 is TGTGCCAGCTCACCAGGGGGGGGGAATTCACCCCTCCACTTT.

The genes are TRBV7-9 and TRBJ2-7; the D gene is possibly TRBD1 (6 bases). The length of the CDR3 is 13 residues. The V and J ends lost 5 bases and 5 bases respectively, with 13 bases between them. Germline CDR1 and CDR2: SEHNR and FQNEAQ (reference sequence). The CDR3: CASSAITGNEQYF. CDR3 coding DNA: TGTGCCAGCAGCGCAATCACAGGGAACGAGCAGTACTTC.

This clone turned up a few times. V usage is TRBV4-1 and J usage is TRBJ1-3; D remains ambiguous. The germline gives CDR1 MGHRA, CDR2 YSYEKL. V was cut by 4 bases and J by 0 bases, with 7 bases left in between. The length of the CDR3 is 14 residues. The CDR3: CASSLSGSGNTIYF. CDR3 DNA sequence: TGCGCCAGCAGCCTGAGCGGCTCTGGAAACACCATATATTTT.

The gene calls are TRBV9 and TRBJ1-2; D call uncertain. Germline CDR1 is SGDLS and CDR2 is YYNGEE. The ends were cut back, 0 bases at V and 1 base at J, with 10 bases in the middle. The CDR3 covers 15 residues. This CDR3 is CASSVGGSFNYGYTF. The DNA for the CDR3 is TGTGCCAGCAGCGTAGGCGGCAGCTTTAACTATGGCTACACCTTC.

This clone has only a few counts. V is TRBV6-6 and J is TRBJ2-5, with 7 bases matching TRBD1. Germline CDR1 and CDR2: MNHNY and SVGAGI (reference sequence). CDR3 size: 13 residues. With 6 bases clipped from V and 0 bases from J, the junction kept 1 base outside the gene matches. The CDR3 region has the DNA TGTGCCAGCAGCGGACAGGACCAAGAGACCCAGTACTTC. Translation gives CASSGQDQETQYF.

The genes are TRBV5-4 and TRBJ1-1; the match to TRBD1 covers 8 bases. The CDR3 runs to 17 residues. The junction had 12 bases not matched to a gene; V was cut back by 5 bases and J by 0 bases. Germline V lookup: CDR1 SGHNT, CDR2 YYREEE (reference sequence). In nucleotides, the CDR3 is TGTGCCAGCAGTCGAGGTCAGGGGGCCTATATGAACACTGAAGCTTTCTTT. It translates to CASSRGQGAYMNTEAFF.

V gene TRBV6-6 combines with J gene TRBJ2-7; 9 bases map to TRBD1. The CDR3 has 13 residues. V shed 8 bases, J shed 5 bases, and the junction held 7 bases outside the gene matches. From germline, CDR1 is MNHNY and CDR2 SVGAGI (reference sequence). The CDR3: CASVRTGVHEQYF. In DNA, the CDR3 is TGTGCCAGCGTCCGGACAGGGGTCCACGAGCAGTACTTC.

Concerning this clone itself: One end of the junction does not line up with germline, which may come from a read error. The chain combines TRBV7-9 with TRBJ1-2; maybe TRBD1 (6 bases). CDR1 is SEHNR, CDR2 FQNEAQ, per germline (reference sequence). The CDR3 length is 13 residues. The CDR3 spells CSSSSGGYRGYTF. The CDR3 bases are TGTTCCAGCAGCTCGGGGGGCTACAGGGGCTACACCTTC.

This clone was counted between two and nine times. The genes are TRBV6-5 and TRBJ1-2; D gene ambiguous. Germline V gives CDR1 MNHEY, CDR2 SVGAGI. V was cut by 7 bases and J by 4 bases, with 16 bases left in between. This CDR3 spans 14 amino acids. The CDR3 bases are TGTGCCAGCACCGAAGGAGGGAGCGTCTATGGCTACACCTTC. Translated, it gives CASTEGGSVYGYTF.

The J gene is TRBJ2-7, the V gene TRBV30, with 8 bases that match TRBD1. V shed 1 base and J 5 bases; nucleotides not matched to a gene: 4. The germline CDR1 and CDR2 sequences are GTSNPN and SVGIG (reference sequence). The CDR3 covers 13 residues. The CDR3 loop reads CAWSGDRGNEQYF. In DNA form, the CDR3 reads TGTGCCTGGAGTGGCGACAGGGGCAACGAGCAGTACTTC.

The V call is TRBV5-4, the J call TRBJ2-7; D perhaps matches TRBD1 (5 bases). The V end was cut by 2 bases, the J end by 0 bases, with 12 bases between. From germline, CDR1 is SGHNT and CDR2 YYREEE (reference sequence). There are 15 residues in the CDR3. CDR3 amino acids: CASSLRTKNSYEQYF. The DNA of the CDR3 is TGTGCCAGCAGCTTACGGACAAAGAACTCCTACGAGCAGTACTTC.

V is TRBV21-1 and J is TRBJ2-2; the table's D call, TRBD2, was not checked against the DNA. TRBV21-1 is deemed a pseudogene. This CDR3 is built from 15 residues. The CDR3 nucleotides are TGTGCCAGCAGCACTCTAGAGGAGTGCACCGGGGAGCTGTTTTTT. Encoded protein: CASSTLEECTGELFF.

CDR3 sequence: CASSPPFGAGTEAFF. CDR3 nucleotide sequence: TGTGCCAGCTCACCACCCTTTGGGGCTGGGACTGAAGCTTTCTTT. The rearrangement joins TRBV18 to TRBJ1-1, with a tentative D call TRBD1 (5 bases). V was trimmed by 0 bases and J by 5 bases, leaving 13 bases between them. The germline V gene has CDR1 KGHSH and CDR2 LQKENI. The CDR3 extends over 15 amino acids.

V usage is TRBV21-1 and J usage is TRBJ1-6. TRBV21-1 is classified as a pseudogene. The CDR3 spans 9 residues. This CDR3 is CASLAPLHF. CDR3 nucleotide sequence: TGTGCCAGCCTTGCACCCCTCCACTTT.

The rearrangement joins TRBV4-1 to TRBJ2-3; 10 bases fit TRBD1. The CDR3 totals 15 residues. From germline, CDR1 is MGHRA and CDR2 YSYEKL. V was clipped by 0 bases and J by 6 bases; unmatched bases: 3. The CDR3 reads CASSQERQGADTQYF. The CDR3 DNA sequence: TGCGCCAGCAGCCAAGAGCGACAGGGGGCGGATACGCAGTATTTT.

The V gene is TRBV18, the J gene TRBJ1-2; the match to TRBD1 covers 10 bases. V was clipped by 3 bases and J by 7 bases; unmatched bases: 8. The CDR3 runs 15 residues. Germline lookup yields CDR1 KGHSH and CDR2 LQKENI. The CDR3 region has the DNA TGTGCCAGCTCACCGCCGGGACAGGGGTCGGGTGGCTACACCTTC. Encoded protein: CASSPPGQGSGGYTF.

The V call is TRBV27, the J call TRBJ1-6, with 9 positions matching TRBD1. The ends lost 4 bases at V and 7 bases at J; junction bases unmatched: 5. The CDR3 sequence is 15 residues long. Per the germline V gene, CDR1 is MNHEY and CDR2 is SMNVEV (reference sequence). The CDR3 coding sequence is TGTGCCAGCAGTTCGCTTACAGGGGGCAATTCACCCCTCCACTTT. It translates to CASSSLTGGNSPLHF.

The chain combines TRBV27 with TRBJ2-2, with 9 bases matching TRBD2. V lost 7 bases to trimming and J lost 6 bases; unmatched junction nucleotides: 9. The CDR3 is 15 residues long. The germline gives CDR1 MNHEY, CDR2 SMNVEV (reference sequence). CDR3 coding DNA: TGTGCCAGCAAAGGGTTGCCTAGCGGGGCCGGGGAGCTGTTTTTT. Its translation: CASKGLPSGAGELFF.